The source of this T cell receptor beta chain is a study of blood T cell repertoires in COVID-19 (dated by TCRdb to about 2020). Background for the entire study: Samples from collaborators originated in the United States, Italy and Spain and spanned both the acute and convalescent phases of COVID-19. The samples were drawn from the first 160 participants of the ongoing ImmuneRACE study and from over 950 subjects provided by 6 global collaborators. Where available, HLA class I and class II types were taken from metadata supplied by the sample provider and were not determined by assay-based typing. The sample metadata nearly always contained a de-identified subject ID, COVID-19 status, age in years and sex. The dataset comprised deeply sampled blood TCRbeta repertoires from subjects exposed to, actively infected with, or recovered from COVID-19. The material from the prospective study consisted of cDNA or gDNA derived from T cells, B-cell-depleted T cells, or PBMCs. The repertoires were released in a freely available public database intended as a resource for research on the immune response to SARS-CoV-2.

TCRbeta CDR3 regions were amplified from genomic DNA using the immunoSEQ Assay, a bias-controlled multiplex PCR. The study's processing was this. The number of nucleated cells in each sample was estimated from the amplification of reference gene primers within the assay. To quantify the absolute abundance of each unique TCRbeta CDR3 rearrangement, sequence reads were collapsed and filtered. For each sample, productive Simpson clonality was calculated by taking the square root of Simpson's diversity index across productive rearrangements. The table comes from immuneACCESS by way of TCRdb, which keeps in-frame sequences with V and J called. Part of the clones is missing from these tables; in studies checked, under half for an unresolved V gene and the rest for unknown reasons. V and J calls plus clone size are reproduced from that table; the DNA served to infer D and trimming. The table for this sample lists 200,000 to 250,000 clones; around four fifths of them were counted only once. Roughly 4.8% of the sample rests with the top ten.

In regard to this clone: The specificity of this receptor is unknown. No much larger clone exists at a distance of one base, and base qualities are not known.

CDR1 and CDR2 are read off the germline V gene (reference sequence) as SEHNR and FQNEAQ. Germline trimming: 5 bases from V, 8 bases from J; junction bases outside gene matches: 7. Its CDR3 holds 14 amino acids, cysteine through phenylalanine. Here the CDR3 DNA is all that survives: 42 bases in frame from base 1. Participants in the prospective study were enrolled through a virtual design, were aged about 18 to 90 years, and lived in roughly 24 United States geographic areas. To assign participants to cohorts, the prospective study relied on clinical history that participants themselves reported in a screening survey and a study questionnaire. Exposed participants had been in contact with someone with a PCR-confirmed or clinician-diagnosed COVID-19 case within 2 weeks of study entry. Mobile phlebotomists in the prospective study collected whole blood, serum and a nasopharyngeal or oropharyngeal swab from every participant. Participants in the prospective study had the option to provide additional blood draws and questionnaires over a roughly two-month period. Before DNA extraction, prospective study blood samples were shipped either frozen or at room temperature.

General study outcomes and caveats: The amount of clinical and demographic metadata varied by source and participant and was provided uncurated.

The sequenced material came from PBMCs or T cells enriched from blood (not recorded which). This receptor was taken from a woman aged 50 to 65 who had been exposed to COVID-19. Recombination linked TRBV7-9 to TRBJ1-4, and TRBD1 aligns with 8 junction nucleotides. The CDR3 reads CASSRQGLGEKLFF. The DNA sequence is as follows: TGTGCCAGCAGCCGACAGGGGTTGGGCGAAAAACTGTTTTTT. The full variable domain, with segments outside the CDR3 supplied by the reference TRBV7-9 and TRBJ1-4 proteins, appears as DTGVSQNPRHKITKRGQNVTFRCDPISEHNRLYWYRQTLGQGPEFLTYFQNEAQLEKSRLLSDRFSAERPKGSFSTLEIQRTEQGDSAMYLCASSRQGLGEKLFFGSGTQLSVL.